This T cell receptor (beta chain) was identified during a study of molecular identifiers for immune sequencing clone quantification. Regarding the study as a whole: Clones above 20 RNA copies contained over 99% of effector molecules and under 1% of naive molecules. Shared barcodes on identical TCR molecules could underestimate the sizes of highly expanded clones.

The CDR3 has 14 residues. V lost 0 bases and J lost 6, with 11 bases in between. Germline V lookup: CDR1 DFQATT, CDR2 SNEGSKA (reference sequence). The sample holds many counts of this clonotype. Its antigen remains unknown. Naive CD8 sequencing libraries were generated from 20,000 to 1,000,000 sorted cells, with 10%, 30% or 50% RNA as input. When naive CD8 T cells were sorted, they were gated as CD8+CD4-CCR7+CD45RA+. MiXCR was run by TCRdb on the PCR reads, yielding one entry per CDR3 protein. Here the sample spans 85,000 to 100,000 distinct CDR3 sequences, roughly a quarter being singletons. The sequence derives from a human donor in good health. Some libraries in this study had Jurkat cell RNA spiked in. Sequencing was performed on naive CD8+ T cells from blood, with Jurkat cell RNA spiked in. As to subset: FACS-sorted CD8+CD4-CCR7+CD45RA+ naive T cells. The chain joins TRBV20-1 to TRBJ1-4, with D possibly matching TRBD1 (5 bases). The DNA for the CDR3 is TGCAGTGCTAGAGACAGGGAGGTTGATGAAAAACTGTTTTTT. Translation: CSARDREVDEKLFF.